The TCR beta chain described here comes from a study of T-cell reconstitution after alpha-beta-depleted transplantation in children. Study-wide results and limits: The study traced high day-60 TCRbeta diversity in some patients to surviving recipient T cells and thymic progenitors.

Preparation of the TCRbeta library involved a method that used unique molecular identifiers. One entry per CDR3 protein results from TCRdb running MiXCR on the PCR reads. The table includes fewer than 500,000 distinct CDR3 sequences, about 45% detected once. About this clonotype: What it binds is unknown.

The CDR3 is 12 residues long. V was cut by 4 bases and J by 5 bases, with 5 bases left in between. The germline V gene has CDR1 SGHVS and CDR2 FNYEAQ. This TCR was recovered from a girl aged 2 to 10 with aplastic anemia, due to receive a stem cell transplant. This chain connects TRBV7-6 to TRBJ2-2; D is undetermined. This material consisted of PBMCs, taken before TCRalphabeta/CD19-depleted stem cell transplant. The DNA for the CDR3 is TGTGCCAGCAGCTCCTCAACCGGGGAGCTGTTTTTT. It codes for CASSSSTGELFF.